This TCR beta chain was observed in a study of T and B cells in COVID-19 patients. Across the whole study: About 90% of the 20 active-infection patients had comorbidities associated with unfavorable COVID-19 outcome. Study outcomes and limitations: No sequencing was yet done of CD4+, regulatory or CD8+ subsets, or of SARS-CoV-2-responsive or tetramer+ sorted cells. Blood from mildly ill patients while symptomatic, and early samples from severe cases, were scarce. In COVID-19 patients, T cell receptor beta variable and joining gene use was reportedly strongly skewed.

Each TRB amplification used roughly 220-550 ng of genomic DNA from blood. Germline-derived CDR1 and CDR2 are MNHNS and SASEGT. The CDR3 runs to 13 residues. TRB rearrangements were amplified by multiplex PCR with BIOMED2 TRB-A/B primers. TCRdb redid the calling of the multiplex PCR reads with MiXCR, one entry per CDR3 protein. The sample has some 13,000 distinct CDR3 sequences, about 25% seen once; the top ten hold about 4%. Regarding this clonotype: The antigen remains unidentified. A clone one base away is much larger, so this may be a read error.

This chain links TRBV6-1 with TRBJ2-5; no reliable D call. The receptor's source is a human donor who had recovered from COVID-19. Source material: blood. CDR3 nucleotide sequence: TGTGTCAGCAGGTCTACACGTCAAGAGACCCAGTACTTC. Translated: CVSRSTRQETQYF.